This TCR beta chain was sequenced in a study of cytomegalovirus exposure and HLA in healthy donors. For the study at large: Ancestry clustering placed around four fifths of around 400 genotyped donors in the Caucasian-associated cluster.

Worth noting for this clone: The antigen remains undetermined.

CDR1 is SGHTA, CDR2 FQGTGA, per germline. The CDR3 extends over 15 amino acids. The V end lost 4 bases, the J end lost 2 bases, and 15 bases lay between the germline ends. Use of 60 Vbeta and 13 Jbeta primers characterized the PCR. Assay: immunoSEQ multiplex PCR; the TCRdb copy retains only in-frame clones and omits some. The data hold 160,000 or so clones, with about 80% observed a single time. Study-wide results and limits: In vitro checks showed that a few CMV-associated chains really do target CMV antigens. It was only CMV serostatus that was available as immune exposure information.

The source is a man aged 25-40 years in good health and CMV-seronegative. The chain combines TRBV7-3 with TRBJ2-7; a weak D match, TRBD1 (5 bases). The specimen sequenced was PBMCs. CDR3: CASSSGAAPTYEQYF. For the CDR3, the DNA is TGTGCCAGCAGCTCTGGGGCAGCGCCTACCTACGAGCAGTACTTC.